The TCR delta chain under discussion was sequenced for a study of gamma-delta T cells after stem cell transplantation. TCRdb re-called the RT-PCR reads through CATT. The sample lists under 2,500 delta-chain clones, roughly 5.5% seen once, with around 27% in the top ten. CDR1 is GEAIGNYY and CDR2 is EKD in the germline V gene. The CDR3 loop spans 20 amino acids. J gave up 2 bases and V 3 bases, and 13 bases lay outside the gene matches. The sequenced material came from gamma-delta T cells. The V gene is TRDV2, the J gene TRDJ3; 9 nucleotides match TRDD3. This TCR derives from a human donor. It is not recorded whose cells these are; they may come from a transplant donor. CDR3 region: CACDGTGGGSPTWDTRQMFF. The CDR3 DNA reads TGTGCCTGTGACGGTACTGGGGGAGGATCCCCCACCTGGGACACCCGACAGATGTTTTTC.